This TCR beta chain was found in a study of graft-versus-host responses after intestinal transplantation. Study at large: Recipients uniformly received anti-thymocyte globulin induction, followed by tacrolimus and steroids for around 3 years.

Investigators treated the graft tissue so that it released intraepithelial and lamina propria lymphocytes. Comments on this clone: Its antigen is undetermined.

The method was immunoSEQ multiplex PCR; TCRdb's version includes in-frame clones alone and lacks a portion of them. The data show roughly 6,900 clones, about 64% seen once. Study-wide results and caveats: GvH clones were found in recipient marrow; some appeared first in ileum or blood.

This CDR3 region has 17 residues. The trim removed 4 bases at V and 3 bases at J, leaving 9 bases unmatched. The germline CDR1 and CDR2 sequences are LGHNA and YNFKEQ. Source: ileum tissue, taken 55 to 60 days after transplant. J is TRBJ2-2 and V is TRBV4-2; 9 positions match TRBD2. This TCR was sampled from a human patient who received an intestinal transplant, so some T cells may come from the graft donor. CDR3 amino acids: CASSPPRVAGDTGELFF. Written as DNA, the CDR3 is TGTGCCAGCAGCCCTCCCCGGGTAGCGGGGGACACCGGGGAGCTGTTTTTT.